This TCR beta chain was documented in a study of patients and donors after allogeneic stem cell transplantation. TCRdb re-called the RT-PCR reads with MiXCR, one entry per CDR3 protein. The data contain approximately 200,000 distinct CDR3 sequences, about 37% of them singletons. This CDR3 contains 14 residues. Deletions cut 3 bases from V and 1 base from J, with 9 bases between. The chain couples TRBV12-3 or TRBV12-4 to TRBJ2-5; D call uncertain. The sequenced material came from blood, either unsorted or a sorted T cell fraction (not recorded which). This TCR came from a human donor who was either an allogeneic HSCT recipient or a stem cell or donor lymphocyte infusion donor (not recorded which). It is not recorded whose cells these are; they may come from a transplant donor. The CDR3 loop is CASSFASPQETQYF. CDR3 coding DNA: TGTGCCAGCAGTTTTGCATCCCCCCAAGAGACCCAGTACTTC.